A single T cell receptor beta chain is shown here with its context. This sample stems from a study of cytomegalovirus exposure and HLA in healthy donors. The CDR3 has 12 residues. Trimming took 6 bases from V and 7 from J, leaving 7 bases between them. The germline CDR1 and CDR2 sequences are MDHEN and SYDVKM. Both 60 Vbeta primers and 13 Jbeta primers went into the PCR. Sequencing used immunoSEQ multiplex PCR; TCRdb keeps in-frame clones, though not all of them. Among tens of thousands of clones listed, roughly four fifths were seen once. The V call is TRBV28, the J call TRBJ1-6, with unresolved D. The sequenced sample was PBMCs. This clonotype was obtained from a male donor in good health and CMV-seropositive. The CDR3 DNA follows: TGTGCCAGCAGCCTGTTGAATTCACCCCTCCACTTT. Its translation is CASSLLNSPLHF.